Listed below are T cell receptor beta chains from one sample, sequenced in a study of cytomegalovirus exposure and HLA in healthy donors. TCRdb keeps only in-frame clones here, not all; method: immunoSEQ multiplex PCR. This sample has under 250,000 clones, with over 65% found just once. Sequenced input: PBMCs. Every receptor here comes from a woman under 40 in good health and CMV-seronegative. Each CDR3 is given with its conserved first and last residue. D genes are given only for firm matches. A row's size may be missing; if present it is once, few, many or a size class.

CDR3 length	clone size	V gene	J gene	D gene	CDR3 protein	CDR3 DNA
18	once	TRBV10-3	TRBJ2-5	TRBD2	CAISGSGGGRSREETQYF	TGTGCCATCAGTGGGTCGGGGGGAGGACGCTCAAGAGAAGAGACCCAGTACTTC
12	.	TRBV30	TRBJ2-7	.	CAWSVLGYEQYF	TGTGCCTGGAGTGTACTCGGGTACGAGCAGTACTTC
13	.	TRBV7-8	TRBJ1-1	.	CASSFAASTEAFF	TGTGCCAGCAGCTTTGCAGCGAGCACTGAAGCTTTCTTT
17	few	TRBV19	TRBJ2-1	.	CASSIDRAGLLGIEQFF	TGTGCCAGTAGTATAGATCGGGCGGGTCTACTAGGGATCGAGCAGTTCTTC
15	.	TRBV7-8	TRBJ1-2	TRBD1	CASSLTPDRGNGYTF	TGTGCCAGCAGCTTAACCCCTGACAGGGGGAATGGCTACACCTTC
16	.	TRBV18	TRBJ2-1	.	CASSPNIAGGYNEQFF	TGTGCCAGCTCACCGAATATCGCCGGGGGCTACAATGAGCAGTTCTTC
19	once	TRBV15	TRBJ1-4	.	CATSISKLDNFGRYEKLFF	TGTGCCACCAGCATCTCGAAACTGGACAATTTCGGGCGGTATGAAAAACTGTTTTTT
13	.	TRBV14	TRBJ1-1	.	CASSLYMNTEAFF	TGTGCCAGCAGCCTTTATATGAACACTGAAGCTTTCTTT
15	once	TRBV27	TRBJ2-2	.	CASSLHRTNTGELFF	TGTGCCAGCAGTTTACACAGGACGAACACCGGGGAGCTGTTTTTT
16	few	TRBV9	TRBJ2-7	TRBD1	CASSVAPDRSSYEQYF	TGTGCCAGCAGCGTAGCCCCGGACAGGAGCTCCTACGAGCAGTACTTC
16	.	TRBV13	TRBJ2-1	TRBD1	CASSPPTGVSYNEQFF	TGTGCCAGCAGCCCACCAACAGGGGTATCCTACAATGAGCAGTTCTTC